These 2 T cell receptor beta chains share one sample of origin, sequenced in a study of blood T cell repertoires in COVID-19. Generated by immunoSEQ multiplex PCR, the TCRdb table keeps only in-frame clones and is missing some. In the table there are 84,000 or so clones, 70% to 90% of which are singletons. Sequencing input: peripheral blood. The receptor source for this set is a human donor in a cohort sampled during active COVID-19.

V gene TRBV7-8 combines with J gene TRBJ1-3; 7 bases map to TRBD1. This CDR3 is built from 16 residues. V was pared by 5 bases and J by 1 base, with 8 bases of the junction left unmatched. Germline CDR1 SGHVS, CDR2 FQNEAQ. CDR3 nucleotides: TGTGCCAGCAGCGACAGGACAGGCGGGTCTGGAAACACCATATATTTT. Protein sequence: CASSDRTGGSGNTIYF. Based on the CDR3 plus reference TRBV7-8 and TRBJ1-3, the full variable domain is GAGVSQSPRYKVAKRGQDVALRCDPISGHVSLFWYQQALGQGPEFLTYFQNEAQLDKSGLPSDRFFAERPEGSVSTLKIQRTQQEDSAVYLCASSDRTGGSGNTIYFGEGSWLTVV.

DNA for the CDR3: TGTGCCAGCAGTGGGCCGCCGGGGCAGGGGGCGAAGTATGAGCAGTTCTTC. Amino acids: CASSGPPGQGAKYEQFF. This chain connects TRBV6-1 to TRBJ2-1; 8 bases fit TRBD1. J gave up 8 bases and V 4 bases, and 16 bases lay outside the gene matches. Germline V gene lookup returns CDR1 MNHNS and CDR2 SASEGT. This CDR3 is 17 amino acids long.